The sequence of this T cell receptor (beta chain) was determined in a study of monozygotic twins with inflammatory bowel disease. This CDR3 is 15 amino acids long. The germline CDR1 and CDR2 sequences are SQVTM and ANQGSEA. The cDNA of both the TCRalpha and TCRbeta chains was subjected to two nested PCRs of about 15 and 9 cycles. For each CDR3 protein, TCRdb gives one entry from its re-call of the 5' RACE reads, without DNA. The table counts approximately 330,000 distinct CDR3 sequences; approximately 2% lies in the top ten. Sequences were obtained from blood. The sequence derives from a human donor with ulcerative colitis or Crohn's disease, or a healthy co-twin of an affected twin (not recorded which). The J gene is TRBJ1-2, the V gene TRBV29-1; with no DNA, the TCRdb D assignment of TRBD1 cannot be verified. The chain's CDR3 is CSVSTPDRDENGYTF.